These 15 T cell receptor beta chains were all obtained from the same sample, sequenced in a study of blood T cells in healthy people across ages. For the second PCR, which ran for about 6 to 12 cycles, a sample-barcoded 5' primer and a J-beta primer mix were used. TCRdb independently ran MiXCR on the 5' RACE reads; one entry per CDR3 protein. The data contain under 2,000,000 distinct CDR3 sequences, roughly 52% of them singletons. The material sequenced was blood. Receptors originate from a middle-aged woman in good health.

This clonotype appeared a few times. The CDR3 DNA reads TGTGCCAGCAGCTCAACCCGAGGGGCCTCCAAAGAGACCCAGTACTTC. It encodes CASSSTRGASKETQYF. V gene TRBV5-4 combines with J gene TRBJ2-5; D possibly uses TRBD1 or TRBD2 (5 bases each). The ends were cut back, 3 bases at V and 3 bases at J, with 18 bases in the middle. The CDR3 covers 16 residues. Per germline, CDR1 SGHNT and CDR2 YYREEE (reference sequence).

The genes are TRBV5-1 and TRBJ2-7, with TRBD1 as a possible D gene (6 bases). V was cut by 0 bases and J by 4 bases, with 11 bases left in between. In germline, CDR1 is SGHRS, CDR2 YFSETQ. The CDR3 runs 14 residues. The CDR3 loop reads CASSLEAGDYEQYF. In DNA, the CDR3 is TGCGCCAGCAGCTTGGAAGCAGGGGATTACGAGCAGTACTTC.

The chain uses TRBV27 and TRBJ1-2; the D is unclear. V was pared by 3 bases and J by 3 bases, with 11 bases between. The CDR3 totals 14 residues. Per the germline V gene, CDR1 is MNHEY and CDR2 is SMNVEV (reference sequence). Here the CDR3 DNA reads TGTGCCAGCAGTTTGACCCACGGAGACTATGGCTACACCTTC. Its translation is CASSLTHGDYGYTF.

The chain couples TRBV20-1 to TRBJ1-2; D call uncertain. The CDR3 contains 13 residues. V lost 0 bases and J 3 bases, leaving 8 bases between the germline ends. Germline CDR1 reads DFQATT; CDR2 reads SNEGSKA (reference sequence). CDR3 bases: TGCAGTGCTAGAGATCATCGGGACTATGGCTACACCTTC. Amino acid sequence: CSARDHRDYGYTF.

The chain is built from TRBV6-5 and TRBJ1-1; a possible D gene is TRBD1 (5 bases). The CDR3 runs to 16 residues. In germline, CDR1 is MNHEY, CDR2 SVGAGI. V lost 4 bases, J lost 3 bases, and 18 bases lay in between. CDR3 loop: CASSLRGGGRDTEAFF. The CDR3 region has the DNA TGTGCCAGCAGTTTACGGGGGGGAGGTCGCGACACTGAAGCTTTCTTT.

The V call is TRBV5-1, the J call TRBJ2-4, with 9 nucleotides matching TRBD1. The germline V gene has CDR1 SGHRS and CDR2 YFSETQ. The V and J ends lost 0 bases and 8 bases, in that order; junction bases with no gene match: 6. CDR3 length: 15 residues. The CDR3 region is CASSLEPGQGDIQYF. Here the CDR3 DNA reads TGCGCCAGCAGCTTGGAGCCGGGACAGGGTGACATTCAGTACTTC.

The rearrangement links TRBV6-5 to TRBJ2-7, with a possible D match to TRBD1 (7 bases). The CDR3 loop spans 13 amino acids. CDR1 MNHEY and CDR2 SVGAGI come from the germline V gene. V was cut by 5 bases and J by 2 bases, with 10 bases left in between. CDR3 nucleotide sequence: TGTGCCAGCAGTGCGGGACAGCCCTACGAGCAGTACTTC. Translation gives CASSAGQPYEQYF.

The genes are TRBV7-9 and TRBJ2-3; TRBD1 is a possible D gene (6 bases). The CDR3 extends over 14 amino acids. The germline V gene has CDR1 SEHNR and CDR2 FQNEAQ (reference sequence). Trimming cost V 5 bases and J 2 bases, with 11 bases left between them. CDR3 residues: CASSQQGFTDTQYF. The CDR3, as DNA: TGTGCCAGCAGCCAACAGGGTTTCACAGATACGCAGTATTTT.

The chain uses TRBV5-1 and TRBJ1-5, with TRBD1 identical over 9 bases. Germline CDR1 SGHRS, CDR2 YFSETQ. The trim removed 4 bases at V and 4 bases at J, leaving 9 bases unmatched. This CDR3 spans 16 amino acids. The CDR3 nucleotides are TGCGCCAGCAGCGTTTCGGGACAGGGCTCGAATCAGCCCCAGCATTTT. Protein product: CASSVSGQGSNQPQHF.

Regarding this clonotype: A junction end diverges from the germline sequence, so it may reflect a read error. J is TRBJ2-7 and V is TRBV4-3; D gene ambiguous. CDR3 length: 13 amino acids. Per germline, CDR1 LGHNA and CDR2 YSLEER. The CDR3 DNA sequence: TGCGCCAGCAGCCAAGTTAGAAGCTACAAGCAGTACTTC. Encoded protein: CASSQVRSYKQYF.

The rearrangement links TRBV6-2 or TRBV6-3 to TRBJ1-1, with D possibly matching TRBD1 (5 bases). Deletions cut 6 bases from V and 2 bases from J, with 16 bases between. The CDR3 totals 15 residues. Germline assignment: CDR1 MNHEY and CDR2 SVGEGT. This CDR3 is CASRGAGGPNTEAFF. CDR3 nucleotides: TGTGCCAGCAGGGGCGCTGGGGGACCTAACACTGAAGCTTTCTTT.

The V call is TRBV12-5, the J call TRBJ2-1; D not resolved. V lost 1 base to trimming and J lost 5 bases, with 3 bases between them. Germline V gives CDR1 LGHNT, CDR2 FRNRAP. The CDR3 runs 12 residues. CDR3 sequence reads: CASGLGDNEQFF. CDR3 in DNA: TGTGCTAGTGGTTTGGGAGACAATGAGCAGTTCTTC.

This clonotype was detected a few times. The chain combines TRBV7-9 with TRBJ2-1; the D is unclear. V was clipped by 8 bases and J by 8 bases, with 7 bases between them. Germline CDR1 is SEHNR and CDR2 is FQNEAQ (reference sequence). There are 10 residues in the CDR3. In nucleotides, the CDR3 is TGTGCCAGCGCCGCCTATGAGCAGTTCTTC. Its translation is CASAAYEQFF.

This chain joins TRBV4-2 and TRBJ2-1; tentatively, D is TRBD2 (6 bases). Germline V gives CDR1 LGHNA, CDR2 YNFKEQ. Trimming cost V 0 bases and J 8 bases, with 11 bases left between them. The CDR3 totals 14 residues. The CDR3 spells CASSQDRGFDEQFF. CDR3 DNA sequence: TGTGCCAGCAGCCAAGATCGGGGGTTCGATGAGCAGTTCTTC.

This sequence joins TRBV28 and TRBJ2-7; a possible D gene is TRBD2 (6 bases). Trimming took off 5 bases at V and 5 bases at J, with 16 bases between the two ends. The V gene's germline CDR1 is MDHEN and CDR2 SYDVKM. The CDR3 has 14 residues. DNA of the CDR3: TGTGCCAGCAGTGAGACGGGAGCTTGGGACGAGCAGTACTTC. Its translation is CASSETGAWDEQYF.